This TCR beta chain emerged from a study of spatial heterogeneity in lung cancer. Overall study: Beta-chain sequences consistently outnumbered alpha-chain sequences in detection.

This clonotype was detected ten times or more. Germline loops: CDR1 MNHEY, CDR2 SVGAGI. Between the trimmed V and J ends, which lost 7 bases and 1 base, there was a span of 13 bases. The CDR3 is 14 residues long. The time point here: sample taken at primary tumor resection. Extraction of whole RNA from tumor, nontumor lung or frozen PBMC preceded unsorted sequencing. Untreated early-stage non-small cell lung cancer patients, fewer than 85 in total, were the donors. The presence of a unique molecular identifier marked each TCR cDNA molecule. From the 5' RACE reads, TCRdb called clonotypes with MiXCR, one entry per CDR3 protein. The table has 20,000 to 25,000 distinct CDR3 sequences, 4.6% seen once; the top ten hold 7.4%.

V gene TRBV6-5 combines with J gene TRBJ1-1; D is ambiguous. This receptor was taken from a male donor with early-stage non-small cell lung cancer. This sample comprised PBMCs, obtained at surgery. CDR3 sequence: CASTPGGRNTEAFF. DNA of the CDR3: TGTGCCAGCACCCCCGGTGGCCGGAACACTGAAGCTTTCTTT.